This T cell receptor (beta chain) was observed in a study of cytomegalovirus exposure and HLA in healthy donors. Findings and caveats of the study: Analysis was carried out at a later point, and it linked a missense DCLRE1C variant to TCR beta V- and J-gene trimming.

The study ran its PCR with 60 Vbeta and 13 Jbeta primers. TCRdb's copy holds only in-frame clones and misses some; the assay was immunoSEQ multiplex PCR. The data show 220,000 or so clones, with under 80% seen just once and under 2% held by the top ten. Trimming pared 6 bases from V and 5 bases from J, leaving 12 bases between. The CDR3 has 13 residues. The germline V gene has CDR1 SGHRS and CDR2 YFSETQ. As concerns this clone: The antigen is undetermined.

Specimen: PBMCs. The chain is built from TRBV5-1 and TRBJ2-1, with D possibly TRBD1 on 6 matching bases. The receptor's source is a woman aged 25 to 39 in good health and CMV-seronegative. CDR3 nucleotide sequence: TGCGCCAGCAAGGCAGGGGAACACAATGAGCAGTTCTTC. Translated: CASKAGEHNEQFF.